The T cell receptor (beta chain) described here comes from a study of beta chain features in type 1 diabetes. Study in general: Age and gender were similar between patients and healthy donors, as were cell yields. Broader study findings: Over-representation of high TCR-expressing cells was a possible consequence of cDNA sequencing.

V was cut by 2 bases and J by 2 bases, with 10 bases left in between. Germline V lookup: CDR1 SGHDT, CDR2 YYEEEE. The length of the CDR3 is 15 residues. Every isolated RNA sample was fully reverse transcribed, so sequencing captured expressed TCRB transcripts. Sequencing of naive, central memory and regulatory T cell samples gave an average of roughly 4 million reads. The data were produced by immunoSEQ multiplex PCR, yet TCRdb's version contains in-frame clones alone and is incomplete. Here the sample spans 300,000 to 350,000 clones, 14% being singletons. There are a few counts of this clone. Its antigen is undetermined.

This sequence originates from a man aged 30 to 39 in good health. The sample was central memory CD4+ T cells from blood. This rearrangement joins TRBV5-6 to TRBJ2-2; no clear D gene. The CDR3 bases are TGTGCCAGCAGCTTAGGACGGAGAAACACCGGGGAGCTGTTTTTT. Translating it yields CASSLGRRNTGELFF.